The 5 T cell receptor beta chains listed next were all sequenced from one sample in a study of T cell responses to AZD1222 COVID-19 vaccine. Using immunoSEQ multiplex PCR, the repertoire was profiled, and TCRdb retains in-frame clones only, with some absent. Here the sample spans more than 150,000 clones, approximately 94% being singletons. The material sequenced was peripheral blood, taken 28 days after the second AZD1222 dose. Source of these receptors: an adult who received the AZD1222 COVID-19 vaccine.

The rearrangement joins TRBV6-1 to TRBJ1-5, with D unclear. The CDR3 consists of 17 residues. Germline CDR1 is MNHNS and CDR2 is SASEGT. Trimming took 0 bases from V and 6 from J, leaving 18 bases between them. The CDR3 DNA is TGTGCCAGCAGTGAAGCGTTCGGACGCGGGGTGGGTCAGCCCCAGCATTTT. It specifies CASSEAFGRGVGQPQHF.

This chain connects TRBV28 to TRBJ1-2; D unresolved. The CDR3 runs 14 residues. Germline V gene data show CDR1 as MDHEN and CDR2 as SYDVKM. Trimming cost V 4 bases and J 0 bases, with 9 bases left between them. The CDR3 reads CASSYGSANYGYTF. Here the CDR3 DNA reads TGTGCCAGCAGTTACGGCAGTGCTAACTATGGCTACACCTTC.

The chain recombines TRBV7-2 with TRBJ1-5; 8 bases map to TRBD1. V lost 2 bases and J lost 5; bases outside the gene matches: 14. This CDR3 region has 18 residues. The germline V gene encodes CDR1 SGHTA and CDR2 FQGNSA. The CDR3 protein is CASSLRPLRTGRDQPQHF. The CDR3 coding sequence is TGTGCCAGCAGCTTAAGACCCCTACGGACAGGGCGAGATCAGCCCCAGCATTTT.

The chain joins TRBV7-9 to TRBJ2-7, with 8 nucleotides matching TRBD1. The J segment lost 1 base and the V segment lost 3 bases, leaving 2 bases of the junction unmatched. The length of the CDR3 is 14 residues. Looked up from germline, CDR1 is SEHNR and CDR2 is FQNEAQ (reference sequence). In DNA, the CDR3 is TGTGCCAGCAGCTTCACAGGGGGATCCTACGAGCAGTACTTC. It yields the protein CASSFTGGSYEQYF. The variable domain in full, completed from reference TRBV7-9 and TRBJ2-7, reads DTGVSQNPRHKITKRGQNVTFRCDPISEHNRLYWYRQTLGQGPEFLTYFQNEAQLEKSRLLSDRFSAERPKGSFSTLEIQRTEQGDSAMYLCASSFTGGSYEQYFGPGTRLTVT.

This chain joins TRBV21-1 and TRBJ2-3; whether TRBD2, the table's D call, matches the DNA was not checked. TRBV21-1 is given as a pseudogene. There are 16 residues in the CDR3. The CDR3 loop is CATPIGGGARGDTQYF. The CDR3 DNA sequence: TGTGCCACCCCAATCGGCGGGGGGGCCCGGGGAGATACGCAGTATTTT.